One sample yielded the 8 T cell receptor beta chains listed below, sequenced in a study of breast tumors, draining lymph nodes, adjacent tissues. The lymph nodes were axillary draining lymph nodes from breast cancer patients. Via MiXCR, TCRdb re-called the multiplex PCR reads, giving one row per CDR3 protein. The sample consists of about 89,000 distinct CDR3 sequences, approximately 30% of them appearing once. The sample taken for sequencing was axillary lymph node tissue. These receptors all stem from a female donor with breast cancer. Some clones in this sample may be carry-over from other donors' samples.

This clonotype was seen at least ten times. The rearrangement links TRBV29-1 to TRBJ2-5; TRBD2 aligns across 12 bases. After removal of 0 bases from V and 4 bases from J, the junction contained 9 bases not matched to a gene. The CDR3 runs 17 residues. Germline V gives CDR1 SQVTM, CDR2 ANQGSEA. CDR3 bases: TGCAGCGTTGAAGACCGGACTAGCGGGAAAGGGAGAGAGACCCAGTACTTC. Protein sequence: CSVEDRTSGKGRETQYF.

This clonotype was recorded many times. A read error is possible here, since a much larger clone lies one base away. A read error is likely, as this CDR3 ends without the conserved phenylalanine or tryptophan. V is TRBV12-3 or TRBV12-4 and J is TRBJ2-2; D unresolved. The CDR3 runs to 14 residues. Trimming stripped 3 bases from V and 2 bases from J, with 7 bases between. The CDR3 bases are TGTGCCAGCAGTTTCGACATAAACACCGGGGAGCTGTTTCTT. It is translated as CASSFDINTGELFL.

In DNA, the CDR3 is TGCGCCAGCAGCACTAGCGGGAGGGAGCGCAATGAGCAGTTCTTC. Its protein is CASSTSGRERNEQFF. J is TRBJ2-1 and V is TRBV10-1, with 13 bases fitting TRBD2. The CDR3 has 15 amino acids. Germline V gives CDR1 WNHNN, CDR2 SYGVQD (reference sequence). Trimming took 6 bases from V and 6 from J; bases not matched to a gene: 5.

This clonotype has ten or more counts. Here the CDR3 reads CASSFGGEQFF. In DNA, the CDR3 is TGTGCCAGCAGCTTCGGTGGTGAGCAGTTCTTC. The gene calls are TRBV7-9 and TRBJ2-1; no reliable D call. Germline values: CDR1 SEHNR, CDR2 FQNEAQ (reference sequence). This CDR3 contains 11 residues. The V gene lost 3 bases and the J gene lost 9 bases, with 6 bases spanning the gap.

As concerns this clonotype: This may be a read error: a much more frequent sequence differs by one nucleotide. Without the conserved terminal phenylalanine or tryptophan, this CDR3 likely stems from a read error. The chain uses TRBV6-5 and TRBJ2-3; D remains ambiguous. The CDR3 is 12 residues long. V dropped 5 bases and J dropped 6 bases, with 9 bases sitting between them. The germline CDR1 and CDR2 sequences are MNHEY and SVGAGI. In DNA, the CDR3 is TGTGCCAGCAGTCACCCGGGTGATACGCAGTATTCT. Amino acids: CASSHPGDTQYS.

This clonotype was observed at least ten times. V gene TRBV24-1 combines with J gene TRBJ2-1; a weak D match, TRBD2 (5 bases). The CDR3 runs to 14 residues. The germline CDR1 and CDR2 sequences are KGHDR and SFDVKD. Trimming took off 5 bases at V and 0 bases at J, with 7 bases between the two ends. Written as DNA, the CDR3 is TGTGCCACCAGTGCCGAGGGCTCCTACAATGAGCAGTTCTTC. Translating gives CATSAEGSYNEQFF.

There are many counts of this clonotype. V gene TRBV6-1 combines with J gene TRBJ2-1; D is uncertain. The V and J ends lost 7 bases and 4 bases respectively, with 8 bases between them. CDR1 MNHNS and CDR2 SASEGT come from the germline V gene. The CDR3 loop spans 12 amino acids. CDR3 region: CASMRIYNEQFF. For the CDR3, the DNA is TGTGCCAGCATGCGGATTTACAATGAGCAGTTCTTC.

There are many counts of this clonotype. The chain couples TRBV5-1 to TRBJ2-7; 9 nucleotides match TRBD2. Trimming took 5 bases from V and 7 from J; bases not matched to a gene: 10. This CDR3 comprises 14 residues. CDR1 is SGHRS, CDR2 YFSETQ, per germline. CDR3 protein: CASSLSGGYAEQYF. In nucleotides, the CDR3 is TGCGCCAGCAGTCTTAGCGGGGGCTACGCTGAGCAGTACTTC. The full variable domain, in which reference TRBV5-1 and TRBJ2-7 provide the parts outside the CDR3, is KAGVTQTPRYLIKTRGQQVTLSCSPISGHRSVSWYQQTPGQGLQFLFEYFSETQRNKGNFPGRFSGRQFSNSRSEMNVSTLELGDSALYLCASSLSGGYAEQYFGPGTRLTVT.